The T cell receptor beta chain described here comes from a study of early T cells in non-severe SARS-CoV-2 infection. Whole-study findings and limits: VDJdb matching favored anti-spike CD8 responses, missing private and CD4 specificities.

This clonotype was found a few times. As yet, its antigen is unknown. V trimming: 7 bases; J trimming: 1 base; junction bases outside the gene matches: 17. The CDR3 spans 18 residues. CDR1 is SNHLY and CDR2 is FYNNEI in the germline V gene. TCRdb re-called the 5' RACE reads through MiXCR, storing one row per CDR3 protein. The sample contains some 82,000 distinct CDR3 sequences, over 10% of which appear only once. The V call is TRBV2, the J call TRBJ1-1, with TRBD1 identical over 8 bases. What was sequenced was whole blood. This TCR was sampled from an adult who was a healthcare worker with PCR-confirmed SARS-CoV-2 infection or an uninfected control (not recorded which). In DNA form, the CDR3 reads TGTGCCAGCACCGGGGGCATCACGGGGGACAGGAGGAACACTGAAGCTTTCTTT. Amino acids: CASTGGITGDRRNTEAFF.